Shown below are 21 T cell receptor beta chains from a single sample sequenced in a study of blood T cell repertoires in COVID-19. Profiling relied on immunoSEQ multiplex PCR, and the TCRdb table lists in-frame clones only, not all of them. The data show about 130,000 clones, approximately 80% seen once. Sequences were obtained from peripheral blood. These receptors were obtained from a woman of 80 years or more with acute or convalescent COVID-19.

V is TRBV2 and J is TRBJ1-4; TRBD1 matches 8 bases. The CDR3 loop spans 14 amino acids. J gave up 7 bases and V 4 bases, and 5 bases lay outside the gene matches. Germline V gene lookup returns CDR1 SNHLY and CDR2 FYNNEI. CDR3 sequence reads: CASSGQGNIEKLFF. The CDR3, as DNA: TGTGCCAGCAGTGGACAGGGGAACATTGAAAAACTGTTTTTT.

The chain links TRBV6-5 to TRBJ1-1; D is undetermined. V was pared by 5 bases and J by 0 bases, with 7 bases between. The V gene's germline CDR1 is MNHEY and CDR2 SVGAGI. The CDR3 contains 13 residues. The CDR3 sequence: CASSQTVNTEAFF. The CDR3 DNA is TGTGCCAGCAGTCAAACAGTGAACACTGAAGCTTTCTTT.

The V call is TRBV11-1, the J call TRBJ1-1, with D unresolved. Germline CDR1 and CDR2: SGHAT and FQDESV (reference sequence). The length of the CDR3 is 12 residues. V was clipped by 5 bases and J by 7 bases, with 11 bases between them. DNA for the CDR3: TGTGCCAGCAGCCGAGGGAGGAATGAAGCTTTCTTT. Its translation: CASSRGRNEAFF.

The chain uses TRBV6-2 or TRBV6-3 and TRBJ2-5; TRBD1 might be the D (5 bases). The CDR3 loop spans 13 amino acids. The germline V gene has CDR1 MNHEY and CDR2 SVGEGT. Trimming cost V 5 bases and J 0 bases, with 7 bases left between them. Here the CDR3 DNA reads TGTGCCAGCAGTACAGGAGACCAAGAGACCCAGTACTTC. Encoded protein: CASSTGDQETQYF.

The gene calls are TRBV28 and TRBJ2-2, with 9 nucleotides matching TRBD2. Germline V lookup: CDR1 MDHEN, CDR2 SYDVKM. V dropped 5 bases and J dropped 2; count of bases not matched to a gene: 6. This CDR3 has 16 residues. DNA of the CDR3: TGTGCCAGCAGTATCACCGGGACTAGCAACACCGGGGAGCTGTTTTTT. Its protein product is CASSITGTSNTGELFF.

The rearrangement links TRBV13 to TRBJ2-2; TRBD1 might be the D (6 bases). The V end lost 5 bases, the J end lost 4 bases, and 14 bases lay between the germline ends. The CDR3 is 15 amino acids. Germline CDR1 is PRHDT and CDR2 is FYEKMQ (reference sequence). The CDR3 DNA follows: TGTGCCAGCAGCCCCGCCAGGACAGTCACCGGGGAGCTGTTTTTT. Its protein product is CASSPARTVTGELFF.

This clone was counted only a few times. V and J are TRBV5-1 and TRBJ2-3; TRBD2 might be the D (5 bases). The ends were cut back, 4 bases at V and 6 bases at J, with 15 bases in the middle. The CDR3 is 14 residues long. CDR1 and CDR2 from the germline V gene are SGHRS and YFSETQ. CDR3 nucleotides: TGCGCCAGCAGCCGTTTCCTAGCTGAGGATACGCAGTATTTT. This translates into CASSRFLAEDTQYF. Looking up the rest from reference TRBV5-1 and TRBJ2-3 gives the full variable domain: KAGVTQTPRYLIKTRGQQVTLSCSPISGHRSVSWYQQTPGQGLQFLFEYFSETQRNKGNFPGRFSGRQFSNSRSEMNVSTLELGDSALYLCASSRFLAEDTQYFGPGTRLTVL.

This clone was observed a handful of times. The chain uses TRBV12-5 and TRBJ1-4; D gene unclear. Germline CDR1 LGHNT, CDR2 FRNRAP. The V end was cut by 0 bases, the J end by 4 bases, with 9 bases between. This CDR3 has 15 residues. CDR3 DNA sequence: TGTGCTAGTGGTTTGGTCGCCCGCTATAATGAAAAACTGTTTTTT. This translates into CASGLVARYNEKLFF.

The rearrangement joins TRBV5-1 to TRBJ1-1; 12 bases map to TRBD1. Germline V gene data show CDR1 as SGHRS and CDR2 as YFSETQ. With V trimmed by 0 bases and J by 3 bases, 6 bases remained unmatched. This CDR3 has 17 amino acids. The CDR3 loop is CASSLARDRGRDTEAFF. The DNA for the CDR3 is TGCGCCAGCAGCTTGGCTAGGGACAGGGGGCGTGACACTGAAGCTTTCTTT.

The chain links TRBV15 to TRBJ2-5, with 9 bases identical to TRBD1. The CDR3 loop spans 13 amino acids. Trimming cost V 10 bases and J 5 bases; bases outside gene matches: 8. Germline V gene data show CDR1 as LNHNV and CDR2 as YYDKDF (reference sequence). This CDR3 is CAISRDRDETQYF. The CDR3 nucleotides read TGTGCCATAAGTCGGGACAGGGACGAGACCCAGTACTTC.

The chain joins TRBV7-8 to TRBJ1-1; 8 bases fit TRBD1. Germline V CDR1 and CDR2: SGHVS, FQNEAQ. V gave up 5 bases and J gave up 1 base; unmatched junction bases: 9. This CDR3 spans 16 amino acids. As DNA, the CDR3 is TGTGCCAGCAGCCCATCGTGGACAGGGCCGAACACTGAAGCTTTCTTT. This sequence encodes CASSPSWTGPNTEAFF.

The chain carries TRBV27 and TRBJ1-5, with TRBD1 as a possible D gene (6 bases). In germline, CDR1 is MNHEY, CDR2 SMNVEV (reference sequence). V was trimmed by 2 bases and J by 6 bases, leaving 11 bases between them. The CDR3 contains 14 residues. The CDR3 region is CASSLGGGTQPQHF. In DNA form, the CDR3 reads TGTGCCAGCAGTTTAGGTGGGGGCACTCAGCCCCAGCATTTT.

The chain couples TRBV6-5 to TRBJ2-5; maybe TRBD2 (6 bases). In germline, CDR1 is MNHEY, CDR2 SVGAGI. This CDR3 comprises 14 residues. Trimming removed 3 bases from V and 4 bases from J, with 12 bases in between. Written as DNA, the CDR3 is TGTGCCAGCAGTTATGGGACTTTCGGAGAGACCCAGTACTTC. Translated, it gives CASSYGTFGETQYF.

This clone has only a few counts. The V call is TRBV7-3, the J call TRBJ1-1; the D is unclear. CDR1 is SGHTA and CDR2 is FQGTGA in the germline V gene. The CDR3 contains 14 residues. Between the trimmed V and J ends, which lost 1 base and 1 base, there was a span of 7 bases. This chain's CDR3 is CASSLSPGNTEAFF. CDR3 sequence (DNA): TGTGCCAGCAGCTTAAGTCCAGGGAACACTGAAGCTTTCTTT.

The chain recombines TRBV5-1 with TRBJ2-2; 9 nucleotides match TRBD1. V lost 3 bases and J lost 4; bases outside the gene matches: 10. The CDR3 is made up of 17 amino acids. Germline V lookup: CDR1 SGHRS, CDR2 YFSETQ. The CDR3 DNA reads as TGCGCCAGCAGCTCACCACCTGGACAGGGGACCACCGGGGAGCTGTTTTTT. This codes for CASSSPPGQGTTGELFF.

This clone was counted once. The V and J genes are TRBV6-4 and TRBJ2-2, with a tentative D call TRBD1 (5 bases). Trimming cost V 1 base and J 5 bases, with 8 bases left between them. Germline V gene data show CDR1 as MRHNA and CDR2 as SNTAGT. The CDR3 is 14 residues long. For the CDR3, the DNA is TGTGCCAGCAGTGACTGGAAGGGGACCGGGGAGCTGTTTTTT. Translating gives CASSDWKGTGELFF.

The chain links TRBV7-2 to TRBJ2-6; TRBD2 is a possible D gene (7 bases). This CDR3 spans 16 amino acids. The germline CDR1 and CDR2 sequences are SGHTA and FQGNSA. V lost 2 bases to trimming and J lost 1 base, with 9 bases between them. The CDR3 loop reads CASSLRGGSGANVLTF. The CDR3 DNA reads TGTGCCAGCAGCTTAAGGGGGGGGTCTGGGGCCAACGTCCTGACTTTC.

The V call is TRBV6-6, the J call TRBJ1-1; TRBD1 might be the D (5 bases). The V gene's germline CDR1 is MNHNY and CDR2 SVGAGI (reference sequence). CDR3 size: 12 residues. The V end lost 0 bases, the J end lost 7 bases, and 6 bases lay between the germline ends. In DNA form, the CDR3 reads TGTGCCAGCAGTTACTCGGGGCGTGAAGCTTTCTTT. Its protein is CASSYSGREAFF.

This rearrangement joins TRBV5-6 to TRBJ1-3, with 8 bases fitting TRBD1. Germline V gives CDR1 SGHDT, CDR2 YYEEEE. The trim removed 3 bases at V and 4 bases at J, leaving 6 bases unmatched. This CDR3 is built from 15 residues. CDR3 protein: CASSYRTGMGNTIYF. The CDR3 DNA reads TGTGCCAGCAGCTACCGGACAGGGATGGGAAACACCATATATTTT.

This sequence joins TRBV18 and TRBJ2-7; 9 bases align to TRBD1. After removal of 0 bases from V and 0 bases from J, the junction contained 0 bases not matched to a gene. The CDR3 covers 15 residues. Looked up from germline, CDR1 is KGHSH and CDR2 is LQKENI. The CDR3 is CASSPPTGGSYEQYF. CDR3 coding DNA: TGTGCCAGCTCACCACCGACAGGGGGCTCCTACGAGCAGTACTTC.

The V and J genes are TRBV5-6 and TRBJ1-6; D gene uncertain. The CDR3 spans 14 residues. Trimming cost V 0 bases and J 10 bases, with 11 bases left between them. The germline V gene encodes CDR1 SGHDT and CDR2 YYEEEE. The CDR3 DNA reads TGTGCCAGCAGCTTGGTGGTTGGCCGATCACCCCTCCACTTT. Amino acids: CASSLVVGRSPLHF. The complete variable domain, with remaining parts taken from reference TRBV5-6 and TRBJ1-6, reads DAGVTQSPTHLIKTRGQQVTLRCSPKSGHDTVSWYQQALGQGPQFIFQYYEEEERQRGNFPDRFSGHQFPNYSSELNVNALLLGDSALYLCASSLVVGRSPLHFGNGTRLTVT.